Below are 21 T cell receptor beta chains sequenced from a single sample in a study of Ad26.COV2.S vaccination and SARS-CoV-2 variants (dated by TCRdb to the early 2020s). The library was produced with the immunoSEQ multiplex PCR assay. Imported from immuneACCESS, the table was reduced by TCRdb to in-frame sequences with V and J called. These copies leave out some clones; in studies compared against another copy, an unresolved V gene accounts for under half, and the cause of the remainder is not known. This sample is represented by approximately 410,000 clones; roughly 90% of them were singletons. The ten most abundant clones make up 3.6% of the sample. Explained via the paper, the treatment or condition label denotes: 19 received Ad26.COV2.S at low or high dose, single or two shots; a few received placebo; per-sample allocation not given. Repertoires of vaccine and placebo recipients were sequenced from samples collected on day 63 after the first injection.

This material consisted of peripheral blood, taken in a trial of Ad26.COV2.S vaccine versus placebo. The source of these receptors is a person between 18 and 65 years old who received the Ad26.COV2.S COVID-19 vaccine or a placebo.

This chain links TRBV9 with TRBJ1-2; 8 bases map to TRBD1. In germline, CDR1 is SGDLS, CDR2 YYNGEE. CDR3 length equals 15 residues. V trimming: 1 base; J trimming: 4 bases; junction bases outside the gene matches: 6. CDR3 nucleotide sequence: TGTGCCAGCAGCGTATCCAGGGGGCATGGCTATGGCTACACCTTC. Translation gives CASSVSRGHGYGYTF.

This sequence joins TRBV9 and TRBJ2-7, with 8 bases identical to TRBD2. The CDR3 is 13 amino acids. Trimming cost V 6 bases and J 0 bases; bases outside gene matches: 2. Germline CDR1 and CDR2: SGDLS and YYNGEE. The CDR3 DNA is TGTGCCAGCAAGCGGGGGAGCTCCTACGAGCAGTACTTC. Translation gives CASKRGSSYEQYF.

This sequence joins TRBV6-5 and TRBJ2-2; perhaps TRBD1 as D (6 bases). This CDR3 spans 15 amino acids. Germline V lookup: CDR1 MNHEY, CDR2 SVGAGI. Trimming stripped 2 bases from V and 6 bases from J, with 13 bases between. The CDR3 sequence: CASSYLNRVSGELFF. The CDR3 nucleotides read TGTGCCAGCAGTTACCTCAACAGGGTCTCCGGGGAGCTGTTTTTT.

V is TRBV4-2 and J is TRBJ1-3; a possible D gene is TRBD1 (6 bases). CDR1 is LGHNA and CDR2 is YNFKEQ in the germline V gene. V was clipped by 1 base and J by 2 bases, with 9 bases between them. This CDR3 is 15 amino acids long. The CDR3 is CASSQGGAPGNTIYF. For the CDR3, the DNA is TGTGCCAGCAGCCAAGGGGGGGCTCCTGGAAACACCATATATTTT.

The genes are TRBV4-1 and TRBJ1-5, with 9 bases that match TRBD1. The CDR3 extends over 14 amino acids. Germline CDR1 and CDR2: MGHRA and YSYEKL. Germline trimming cut 6 bases from V and 5 bases from J; bases unmatched to any gene: 5. This CDR3 is CASSDTGGDQPQHF. The CDR3 region has the DNA TGCGCCAGCAGTGACACAGGGGGCGATCAGCCCCAGCATTTT.

This sequence joins TRBV27 and TRBJ2-2; D not resolved. This CDR3 is built from 15 residues. V lost 4 bases and J lost 3, with 12 bases in between. Germline loops: CDR1 MNHEY, CDR2 SMNVEV (reference sequence). Here the CDR3 reads CASSSTGPDTGELFF. In DNA, the CDR3 is TGTGCCAGCAGTTCTACGGGCCCTGACACCGGGGAGCTGTTTTTT.

This clone was seen more than once but under ten times. The CDR3 loop is CSVGPENYGYTF. The CDR3 DNA reads TGCAGCGTTGGCCCCGAGAACTATGGCTACACCTTC. The J gene is TRBJ1-2, the V gene TRBV29-1; D remains ambiguous. The CDR3 loop spans 12 amino acids. Germline-derived CDR1 and CDR2 are SQVTM and ANQGSEA. Trimming pared 4 bases from V and 2 bases from J, leaving 8 bases between.

The chain links TRBV6-5 to TRBJ2-5, with TRBD1 matching over 9 bases. The V and J ends lost 4 bases and 5 bases, in that order; junction bases with no gene match: 11. Looked up from germline, CDR1 is MNHEY and CDR2 is SVGAGI. The CDR3 loop spans 16 amino acids. The CDR3 DNA follows: TGTGCCAGCAGTTTACCCGGGACAGGGCTCAAGGAGACCCAGTACTTC. It codes for CASSLPGTGLKETQYF.

Note on this clone: This sample also contains other DNA sequences that code for the same CDR3. The rearrangement uses TRBV28 and TRBJ1-5; D is undetermined. Deletions cut 1 base from V and 7 bases from J, with 5 bases between. CDR1 is MDHEN, CDR2 SYDVKM, per germline. This CDR3 is 12 amino acids long. This chain's CDR3 is CASSLLGQPQHF. CDR3 coding DNA: TGTGCCAGCAGTTTATTAGGGCAGCCCCAGCATTTT.

This clone was observed many times. This rearrangement joins TRBV7-9 to TRBJ2-7; D gene unclear. Between the trimmed V and J ends, which lost 3 bases and 1 base, there was a span of 7 bases. This CDR3 is built from 13 residues. Per germline, CDR1 SEHNR and CDR2 FQNEAQ (reference sequence). In DNA, the CDR3 is TGTGCCAGCAGCTTTTCACAGTCCTACGAGCAGTACTTC. Translating it yields CASSFSQSYEQYF.

The chain carries TRBV5-1 and TRBJ2-3; D ambiguous. Between the trimmed V and J ends, which lost 2 bases and 3 bases, there was a span of 10 bases. In germline, CDR1 is SGHRS, CDR2 YFSETQ. This CDR3 is built from 14 residues. CDR3 amino acids: CASSLSKGTDTQYF. CDR3 sequence (DNA): TGCGCCAGCAGCTTATCAAAGGGAACAGATACGCAGTATTTT.

A single count supports this clone. This chain joins TRBV6-2 or TRBV6-3 and TRBJ2-7, with D perhaps matching TRBD1 (6 bases). CDR3 length equals 17 residues. Germline V CDR1 and CDR2: MNHEY, SVGEGT. Deletions cut 3 bases from V and 2 bases from J, with 20 bases between. CDR3 sequence reads: CASSYFLDAWTAYEQYF. The CDR3 nucleotides are TGTGCCAGCAGTTATTTTCTTGACGCCTGGACAGCCTACGAGCAGTACTTC.

The chain is built from TRBV7-2 and TRBJ2-1, with a possible D match to TRBD2 (5 bases). The V and J ends lost 0 bases and 7 bases respectively, with 10 bases between them. The CDR3 is 14 amino acids. Germline V gene lookup returns CDR1 SGHTA and CDR2 FQGNSA. The CDR3 loop is CASSLASTGNEQFF. The CDR3 DNA sequence: TGTGCCAGCAGCTTAGCGTCTACGGGAAATGAGCAGTTCTTC.

This clone was found a few times. Other DNA sequences within the sample encode an identical CDR3. The chain joins TRBV5-4 to TRBJ2-3, with D possibly being TRBD1 or TRBD2 (5 bases each). The V end lost 3 bases, the J end lost 0 bases, and 8 bases lay between the germline ends. CDR3 length equals 14 residues. Germline lookup yields CDR1 SGHNT and CDR2 YYREEE (reference sequence). The CDR3 sequence: CASSWDPSTDTQYF. The CDR3 nucleotides read TGTGCCAGCAGCTGGGACCCGAGCACAGATACGCAGTATTTT.

This clone has just one count. The rearrangement uses TRBV6-2 or TRBV6-3 and TRBJ2-1; 9 bases fit TRBD1. The length of the CDR3 is 17 residues. With V trimmed by 4 bases and J by 0 bases, 7 bases remained unmatched. Per germline, CDR1 MNHEY and CDR2 SVGEGT. CDR3 residues: CASSFRTGANSYNEQFF. DNA of the CDR3: TGTGCCAGCAGTTTCCGGACAGGGGCCAACTCCTACAATGAGCAGTTCTTC.

The V call is TRBV6-5, the J call TRBJ2-7; perhaps TRBD1 as D (5 bases). V was cut by 7 bases and J by 5 bases, with 21 bases left in between. CDR3 length equals 15 residues. The germline CDR1 and CDR2 sequences are MNHEY and SVGAGI. Written as DNA, the CDR3 is TGTGCCAGCACAAACGACAGAGCTGAGGTCGACGAGCAGTACTTC. Translating gives CASTNDRAEVDEQYF.

The count of this clone is one. V and J are TRBV7-2 and TRBJ1-5; no definite D call. Trimming cost V 0 bases and J 7 bases, with 7 bases left between them. This CDR3 contains 13 residues. Germline V gives CDR1 SGHTA, CDR2 FQGNSA. The CDR3 region has the DNA TGTGCCAGCAGCTTAGCGCCAGAACAGCCCCAGCATTTT. Encoded protein: CASSLAPEQPQHF.

The rearrangement joins TRBV5-1 to TRBJ1-1; 8 bases are shared with TRBD1. The CDR3 contains 17 residues. CDR1 and CDR2 (germline): SGHRS, YFSETQ. Unmatched junction bases numbered 11, after V lost 4 bases and J lost 0 bases. In nucleotides, the CDR3 is TGCGCCAGCAGCGTAGGACAGGGTTTCGGAATGAACACTGAAGCTTTCTTT. Protein sequence: CASSVGQGFGMNTEAFF. The whole variable domain, remainder taken from reference TRBV5-1 and TRBJ1-1, is KAGVTQTPRYLIKTRGQQVTLSCSPISGHRSVSWYQQTPGQGLQFLFEYFSETQRNKGNFPGRFSGRQFSNSRSEMNVSTLELGDSALYLCASSVGQGFGMNTEAFFGQGTRLTVV.

This sequence joins TRBV11-2 and TRBJ1-1, with D unresolved. Trimming pared 5 bases from V and 2 bases from J, leaving 9 bases between. The germline V gene encodes CDR1 SGHAT and CDR2 FQNNGV. CDR3 length: 13 amino acids. CDR3 sequence: CASSIQLNTEAFF. The CDR3 DNA reads as TGTGCCAGCAGCATCCAATTAAACACTGAAGCTTTCTTT.

The rearrangement uses TRBV10-3 and TRBJ1-3, with 8 bases matching TRBD1. After removal of 8 bases from V and 4 bases from J, the junction contained 10 bases not matched to a gene. The germline V gene has CDR1 ENHRY and CDR2 SYGVKD. The CDR3 loop spans 15 amino acids. The CDR3 DNA reads as TGTGCCATCGACAAAAACGGACAGGGCGGAAACACCATATATTTT. Translating gives CAIDKNGQGGNTIYF.

CDR3 residues: CAPDPGQGCTEAFF. In DNA, the CDR3 is TGTGCCCCCGACCCGGGACAGGGTTGCACTGAAGCTTTCTTT. The chain carries TRBV24-1 and TRBJ1-1; 9 positions agree with TRBD1. The CDR3 contains 14 residues. V shed 12 bases and J 4 bases; nucleotides not matched to a gene: 11. Germline V CDR1 and CDR2: KGHDR, SFDVKD.